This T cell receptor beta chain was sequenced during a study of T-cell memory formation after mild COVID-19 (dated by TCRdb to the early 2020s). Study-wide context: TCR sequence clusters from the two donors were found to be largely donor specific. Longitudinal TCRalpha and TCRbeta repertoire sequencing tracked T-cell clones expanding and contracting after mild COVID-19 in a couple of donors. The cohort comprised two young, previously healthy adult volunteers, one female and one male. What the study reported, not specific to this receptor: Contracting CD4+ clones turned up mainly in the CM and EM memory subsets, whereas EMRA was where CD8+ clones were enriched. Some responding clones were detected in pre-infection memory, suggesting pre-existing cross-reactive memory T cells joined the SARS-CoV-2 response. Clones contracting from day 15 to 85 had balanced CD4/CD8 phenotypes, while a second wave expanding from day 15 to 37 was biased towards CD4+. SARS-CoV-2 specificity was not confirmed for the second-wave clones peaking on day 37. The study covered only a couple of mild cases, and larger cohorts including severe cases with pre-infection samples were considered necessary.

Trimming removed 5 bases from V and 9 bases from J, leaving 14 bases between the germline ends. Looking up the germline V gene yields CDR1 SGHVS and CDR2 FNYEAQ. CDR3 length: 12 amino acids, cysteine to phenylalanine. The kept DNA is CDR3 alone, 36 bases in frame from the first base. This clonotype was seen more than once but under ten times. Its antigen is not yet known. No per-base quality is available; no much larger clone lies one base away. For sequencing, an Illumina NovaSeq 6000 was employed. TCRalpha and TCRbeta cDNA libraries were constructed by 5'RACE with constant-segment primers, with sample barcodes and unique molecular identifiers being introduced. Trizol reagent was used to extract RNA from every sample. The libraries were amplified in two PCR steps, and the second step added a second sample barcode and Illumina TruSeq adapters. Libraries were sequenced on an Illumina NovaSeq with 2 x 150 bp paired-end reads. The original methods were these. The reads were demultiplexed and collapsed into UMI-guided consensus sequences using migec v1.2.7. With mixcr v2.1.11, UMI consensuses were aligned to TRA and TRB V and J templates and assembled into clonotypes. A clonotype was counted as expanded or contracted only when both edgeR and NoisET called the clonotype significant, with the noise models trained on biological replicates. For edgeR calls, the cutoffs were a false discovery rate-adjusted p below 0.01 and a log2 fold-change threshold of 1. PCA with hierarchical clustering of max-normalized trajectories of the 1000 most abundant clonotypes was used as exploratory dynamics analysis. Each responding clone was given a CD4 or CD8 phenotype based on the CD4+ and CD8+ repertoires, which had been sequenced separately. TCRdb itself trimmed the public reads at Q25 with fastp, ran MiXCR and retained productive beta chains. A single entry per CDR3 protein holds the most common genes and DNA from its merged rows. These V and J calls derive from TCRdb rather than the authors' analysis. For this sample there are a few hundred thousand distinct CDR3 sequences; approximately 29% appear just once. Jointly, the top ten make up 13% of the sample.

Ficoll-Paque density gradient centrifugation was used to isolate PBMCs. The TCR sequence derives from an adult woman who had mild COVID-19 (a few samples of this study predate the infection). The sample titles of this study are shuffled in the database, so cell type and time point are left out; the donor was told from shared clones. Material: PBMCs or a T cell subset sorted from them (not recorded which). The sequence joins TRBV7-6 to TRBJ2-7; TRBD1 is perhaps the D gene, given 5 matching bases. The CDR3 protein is CASSLHDSTQYF. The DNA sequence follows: TGTGCCAGCAGCCTCCACGACAGTACGCAGTACTTC.